These T cell receptor beta chains were read from a single sample in a study of T cells in Graves' hyperthyroidism and ophthalmopathy. TCRdb fed the multiplex PCR reads into MiXCR, producing one record per CDR3 protein. The sample shows roughly 280,000 distinct CDR3 sequences, roughly 22% of them seen only once. Material for sequencing was blood. These receptors were collected from a man aged 30 to 39 with Graves' ophthalmopathy. Each CDR3 is given with its conserved first and last residue. Each record gives: D gene, clone size, J gene, V gene, CDR3 DNA, CDR3 protein. The D gene is left open where the match is weak. Size values are once, few and many counts, or a class for expanded clones, and some rows have none.

>NA|many|TRBJ1-1|TRBV6-1
TGTGCCAGCAGTTCCGGGGGCATGGGCACTGAAGCTTTCTTT
CASSSGGMGTEAFF
>NA|NA|TRBJ2-5|TRBV24-1
TGTGCCACCAGTGACCGACCGGAGACCCAGTACTTC
CATSDRPETQYF
>TRBD1|NA|TRBJ2-4|TRBV7-8
TGTGCCAGCAGCTTACAAGCCCGGGACAGGAAATTTCTAGCCAAAAACATTCAGTACTTC
CASSLQARDRKFLAKNIQYF
>NA|many|TRBJ2-7|TRBV20-1
TGCAGTGCTAGAGAGGGAGTTATTTCCTACGAGCAGTACTTC
CSAREGVISYEQYF
>TRBD1|few|TRBJ2-2|TRBV5-1
TGCGCCAGCAGCCTAATCCGGGACAGGGGTCGAACGGACACCGGGGAGCTGTTTTTT
CASSLIRDRGRTDTGELFF
>TRBD2|NA|TRBJ2-7|TRBV27
TGTGCCAGCAGTCCTAGCGGGAGGGTTAACGAGCAGTACTTC
CASSPSGRVNEQYF
>TRBD2|NA|TRBJ2-1|TRBV6-1
TGTGCCAGCAGTGAATGGGTAGCGGGAGGACCACCGAGCTCCTACAATGAGCAGTTCTTC
CASSEWVAGGPPSSYNEQFF
>TRBD1|NA|TRBJ1-2|TRBV2
TGTGCCAGCAGCAGGACAGGGGGCGGAGGAGGCTACACCTTC
CASSRTGGGGGYTF
>NA|NA|TRBJ2-1|TRBV5-6
TGTGCCAGCAGCTTAGGCGGCCTTAACTCCTACAATGAGCAGTTCTTC
CASSLGGLNSYNEQFF
>TRBD1|NA|TRBJ2-3|TRBV20-1
TGCAGTGTGGGCAAGGACAGGGGGTATACGCAGTATTTT
CSVGKDRGYTQYF
>TRBD1|few|TRBJ1-1|TRBV27
TGTGCCAGCAGTAACAGGGGCCGGGCCACTGAAGCTTTCTTT
CASSNRGRATEAFF
>NA|NA|TRBJ2-2|TRBV12-3/TRBV12-4
TGTGCCATAGGGGGGGGCACCGGGGAGCTGTTTTTT
CAIGGGTGELFF
>TRBD1|many|TRBJ1-5|TRBV28
TGTGCCAGCAACCCCGGGACAGGCTTAAATCAGCCCCAGCATTTT
CASNPGTGLNQPQHF
>NA|NA|TRBJ1-5|TRBV20-1
TGCAGTGCTGTCTATAGCAATCAGCCCCAGCATTTT
CSAVYSNQPQHF
>NA|few|TRBJ1-5|TRBV28
TGTGCCAGCAGTTTATTGGAGTATAGCAATCAGCCCCAGCATTTT
CASSLLEYSNQPQHF
>NA|NA|TRBJ1-5|TRBV5-1
TGCGCCAGCAGCTCGGAGGGTCTGAGCAATCAGCCCCAGCATTTT
CASSSEGLSNQPQHF
>TRBD1|NA|TRBJ1-1|TRBV3-1
TGTGCCAGCAGCCCCTCGGACAGGACGAACACTGAAGCTTTCTTT
CASSPSDRTNTEAFF
>NA|NA|TRBJ2-7|TRBV11-2
TGTGCCAGCAGCCGTATAGCGGAGGGCCTCTACGAGCAGTACTTC
CASSRIAEGLYEQYF
>TRBD1|NA|TRBJ1-1|TRBV19
TGTGCCAGTAGTATGGAGGGGACAGGACTTCGAACTGAAGCTTTCTTT
CASSMEGTGLRTEAFF
>NA|few|TRBJ2-6|TRBV4-1
TGCGCCAGCAGCCAAGGAGTTTTCCGGTCCTCTGGGGCCAACGTCCTGACTTTC
CASSQGVFRSSGANVLTF
>NA|NA|TRBJ2-1|TRBV28
TGTGCCAGCAGTCCCGACTACCGGGGGAAGAATGAGCAGTTCTTC
CASSPDYRGKNEQFF
>TRBD1|few|TRBJ1-1|TRBV12-3/TRBV12-4
TGTGCCAGCAGGATAAGGGGGCTGGGGACTGAAGCTTTCTTT
CASRIRGLGTEAFF
>NA|NA|TRBJ2-7|TRBV7-2
TGTGCCAGCAGCCCGTCGGCCAGTGTGTCTAAGGAGCAGTACTTC
CASSPSASVSKEQYF
>TRBD1|NA|TRBJ2-3|TRBV3-1
TGTGCCAGCAGCATTTGGACAGGGGCGCCCACAGATACGCAGTATTTT
CASSIWTGAPTDTQYF
>TRBD2|few|TRBJ2-1|TRBV28
TGTGCCAGCAGAGCGGTTAAGCGGGAGTCCTTCTACAATGAGCAGTTCTTC
CASRAVKRESFYNEQFF
>TRBD1|many|TRBJ2-1|TRBV6-1
TGTGCCAGCAGTGGAACGGGACAGAAACTCTACAATGAGCAGTTCTTC
CASSGTGQKLYNEQFF
>NA|NA|TRBJ2-1|TRBV5-1
TGCGCCAGCAGCTTCGGGACGACTCTAGAGCAGTTCTTC
CASSFGTTLEQFF
>NA|NA|TRBJ2-3|TRBV18
TGTGCCAGCTCACCCGGAATCACAGATACGCAGTATTTT
CASSPGITDTQYF
>NA|NA|TRBJ1-5|TRBV19
TGTGCCAGTAGTATAGATCTATGGGACACCACACCTAGCAATCAGCCCCAGCATTTT
CASSIDLWDTTPSNQPQHF
>NA|few|TRBJ1-1|TRBV7-8
TGTGCCAGCAGCTTAGCGCCAGGGAGAACTGAAGCTTTCTTT
CASSLAPGRTEAFF
>NA|many|TRBJ1-1|TRBV12-3/TRBV12-4
TGTGCCAGCACCTACGGACGGGGAACGGCTGAAGCTTTCTTT
CASTYGRGTAEAFF
>TRBD2|few|TRBJ2-1|TRBV30
TGTGCCTGGAGTGATGGGAGGGACAATGAGCAGTTCTTC
CAWSDGRDNEQFF
>NA|few|TRBJ1-2|TRBV7-2
TGTGCCAGCAGCTCCGAGGTGGGCAGACCACTCTATGGCTACACCTTC
CASSSEVGRPLYGYTF
>NA|NA|TRBJ2-4|TRBV18
TGTGCCAGCTCACCAAAAGGAGGAGGGGGAAACATTCAGTACTTC
CASSPKGGGGNIQYF
>TRBD1|NA|TRBJ1-2|TRBV28
TGTGCCAGCAGGTTAACAGGGGGCACTGGCTACACCTTC
CASRLTGGTGYTF
>NA|few|TRBJ1-1|TRBV20-1
TGCAGTGCTAGAGTCACAGCAAGGACTGAAGCTTTCTTT
CSARVTARTEAFF
>NA|NA|TRBJ1-2|TRBV5-1
TGCGCCAGCACCCCCCATGGAGGAGGGGACTTCTATGGCTACACCTTC
CASTPHGGGDFYGYTF
>NA|few|TRBJ2-5|TRBV5-1
TGCGCCAGCAGCTCGGGGCAAATACAAGAGACCCAGTACTTC
CASSSGQIQETQYF
>NA|few|TRBJ2-2|TRBV2
TGTGCCAGCAGTTTTCTTGGGGGAGTCGACACCGGGGAGCTGTTTTTT
CASSFLGGVDTGELFF
>NA|few|TRBJ2-1|TRBV15
TGTGCCACCAGCAGAGATGGAGGGAGAACGAATGAGCAGTTCTTC
CATSRDGGRTNEQFF
>NA|many|TRBJ1-1|TRBV12-3/TRBV12-4
TGTGCCAGCAGTTCCACTCGCGGCCGGAAAAACACTGAAGCTTTCTTT
CASSSTRGRKNTEAFF
>TRBD2|once|TRBJ2-7|TRBV20-1
TGCAGTGCTAGCCTTACTAGCGGGGGATACGAGCAGTACTTC
CSASLTSGGYEQYF
>NA|NA|TRBJ2-7|TRBV7-2
TGTGCCAGCAGCTTCCTGACAGCTAGCGAGCAGTACTTC
CASSFLTASEQYF
>NA|few|TRBJ2-7|TRBV30
TGTGCCTGGACCCGGGGCGGGTACGAGCAGTACTTC
CAWTRGGYEQYF
>NA|few|TRBJ2-1|TRBV12-3/TRBV12-4
TGTGCCAGCCTTAGGAGGGGCCGGAGCCATGAGCAGTTCTTC
CASLRRGRSHEQFF
>NA|NA|TRBJ1-5|TRBV5-1
TGCGCCAGCAGCTTATGGGGGGTGGATCAGCCCCAGCATTTT
CASSLWGVDQPQHF
>NA|NA|TRBJ2-7|TRBV12-3/TRBV12-4
TGTGCCAGCACCCCCTCCGCAGGGCAGGCGAGGCAGTACTTC
CASTPSAGQARQYF
>NA|NA|TRBJ2-1|TRBV20-1
TGCAGTGCGAGAGGACAGAACAATGAGCAGTTCTTC
CSARGQNNEQFF